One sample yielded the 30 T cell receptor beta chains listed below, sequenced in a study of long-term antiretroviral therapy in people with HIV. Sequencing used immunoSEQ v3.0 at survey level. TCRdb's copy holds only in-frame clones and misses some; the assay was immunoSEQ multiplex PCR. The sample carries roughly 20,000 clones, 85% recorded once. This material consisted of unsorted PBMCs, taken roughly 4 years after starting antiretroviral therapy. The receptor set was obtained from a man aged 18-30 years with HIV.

The CDR3 reads CASSFSSWGSSYEQYF. The CDR3 DNA follows: TGTGCCAGCAGTTTTAGTTCGTGGGGGAGCTCCTACGAGCAGTACTTC. The chain links TRBV27 to TRBJ2-7, with D perhaps being TRBD1 or TRBD2 (5 bases each). Germline V gives CDR1 MNHEY, CDR2 SMNVEV (reference sequence). V gave up 3 bases and J gave up 0 bases, with 15 bases separating them. The CDR3 is 16 amino acids.

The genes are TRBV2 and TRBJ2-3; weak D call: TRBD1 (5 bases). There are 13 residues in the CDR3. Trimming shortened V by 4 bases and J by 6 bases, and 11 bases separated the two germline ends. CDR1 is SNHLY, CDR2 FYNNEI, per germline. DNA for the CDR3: TGTGCCAGCAGTGGGGCAGGGTTCGATACGCAGTATTTT. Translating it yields CASSGAGFDTQYF.

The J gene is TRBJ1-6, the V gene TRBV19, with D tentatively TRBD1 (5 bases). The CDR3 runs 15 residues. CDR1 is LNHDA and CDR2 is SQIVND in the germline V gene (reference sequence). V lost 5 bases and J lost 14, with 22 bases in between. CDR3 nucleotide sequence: TGTGCCAGTAGTCTTCTTCGGGACCGAGGTGCTACCCTCCACTTT. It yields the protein CASSLLRDRGATLHF.

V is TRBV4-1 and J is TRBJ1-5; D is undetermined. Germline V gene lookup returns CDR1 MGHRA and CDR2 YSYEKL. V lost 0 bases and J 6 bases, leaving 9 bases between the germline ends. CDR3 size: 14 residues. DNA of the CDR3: TGCGCCAGCAGCCAAGAATTGTCGGGTCAGCCCCAGCATTTT. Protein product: CASSQELSGQPQHF.

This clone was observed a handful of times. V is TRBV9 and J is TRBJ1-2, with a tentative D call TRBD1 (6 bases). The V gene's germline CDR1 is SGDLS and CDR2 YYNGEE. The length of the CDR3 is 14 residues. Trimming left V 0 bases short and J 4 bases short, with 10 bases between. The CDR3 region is CASSVGGAGYGYTF. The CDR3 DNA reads TGTGCCAGCAGCGTAGGGGGGGCTGGCTATGGCTACACCTTC. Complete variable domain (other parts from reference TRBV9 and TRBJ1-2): DSGVTQTPKHLITATGQRVTLRCSPRSGDLSVYWYQQSLDQGLQFLIQYYNGEERAKGNILERFSAQQFPDLHSELNLSSLELGDSALYFCASSVGGAGYGYTFGSGTRLTVV.

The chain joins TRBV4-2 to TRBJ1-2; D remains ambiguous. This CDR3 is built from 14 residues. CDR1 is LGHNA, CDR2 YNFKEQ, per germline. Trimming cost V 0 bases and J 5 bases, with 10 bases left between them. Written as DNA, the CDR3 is TGTGCCAGCAGCCAAGATCGGCCAGCTTATGGCTACACCTTC. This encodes CASSQDRPAYGYTF.

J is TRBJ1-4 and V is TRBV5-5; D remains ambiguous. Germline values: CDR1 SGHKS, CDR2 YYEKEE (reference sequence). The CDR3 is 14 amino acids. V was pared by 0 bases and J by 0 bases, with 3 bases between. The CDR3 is CASSLAATNEKLFF. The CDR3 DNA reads TGTGCCAGCAGCTTGGCTGCAACTAATGAAAAACTGTTTTTT.

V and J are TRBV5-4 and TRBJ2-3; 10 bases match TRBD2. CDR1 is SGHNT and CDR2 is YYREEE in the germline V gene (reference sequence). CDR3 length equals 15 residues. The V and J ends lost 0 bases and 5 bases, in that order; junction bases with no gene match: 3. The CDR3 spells CASSLGLAGVDTQYF. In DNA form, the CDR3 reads TGTGCCAGCAGCTTGGGGCTAGCGGGGGTAGATACGCAGTATTTT.

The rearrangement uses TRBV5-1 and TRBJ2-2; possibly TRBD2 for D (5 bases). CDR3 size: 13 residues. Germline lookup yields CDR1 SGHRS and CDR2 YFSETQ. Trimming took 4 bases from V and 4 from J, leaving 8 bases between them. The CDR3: CASSEGLTGELFF. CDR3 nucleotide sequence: TGCGCCAGCAGCGAGGGCCTCACCGGGGAGCTGTTTTTT.

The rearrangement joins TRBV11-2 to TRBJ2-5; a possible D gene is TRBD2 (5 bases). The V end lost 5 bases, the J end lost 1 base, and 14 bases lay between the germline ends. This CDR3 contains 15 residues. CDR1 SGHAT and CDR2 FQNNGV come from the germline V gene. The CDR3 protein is CASSLMLGSQETQYF. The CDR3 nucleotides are TGTGCCAGCAGCCTGATGTTGGGGAGCCAAGAGACCCAGTACTTC. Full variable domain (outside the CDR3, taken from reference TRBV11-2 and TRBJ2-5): EAGVAQSPRYKIIEKRQSVAFWCNPISGHATLYWYQQILGQGPKLLIQFQNNGVVDDSQLPKDRFSAERLKGVDSTLKIQPAKLEDSAVYLCASSLMLGSQETQYFGPGTRLLVL.

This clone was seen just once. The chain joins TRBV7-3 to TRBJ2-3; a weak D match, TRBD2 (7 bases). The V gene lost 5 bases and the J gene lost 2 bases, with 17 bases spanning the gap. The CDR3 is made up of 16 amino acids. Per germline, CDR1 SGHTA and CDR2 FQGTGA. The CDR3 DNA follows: TGTGCCAGCAGCCCTGGGTGGGGGGGCTACACAGATACGCAGTATTTT. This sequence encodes CASSPGWGGYTDTQYF.

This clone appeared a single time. The CDR3 sequence: CASSAEGSFDTEAFF. For the CDR3, the DNA is TGTGCCAGCAGCGCCGAGGGATCTTTTGACACTGAAGCTTTCTTT. This chain uses TRBV9 with TRBJ1-1; no reliable D call. V lost 3 bases to trimming and J lost 3 bases, with 15 bases between them. Germline-derived CDR1 and CDR2 are SGDLS and YYNGEE. The length of the CDR3 is 15 residues.

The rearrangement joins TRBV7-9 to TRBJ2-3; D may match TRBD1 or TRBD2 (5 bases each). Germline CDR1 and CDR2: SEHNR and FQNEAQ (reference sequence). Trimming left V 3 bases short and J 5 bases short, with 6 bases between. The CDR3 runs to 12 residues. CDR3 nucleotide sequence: TGTGCCAGCAGCTTTGGGGGAGATACGCAGTATTTT. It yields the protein CASSFGGDTQYF.

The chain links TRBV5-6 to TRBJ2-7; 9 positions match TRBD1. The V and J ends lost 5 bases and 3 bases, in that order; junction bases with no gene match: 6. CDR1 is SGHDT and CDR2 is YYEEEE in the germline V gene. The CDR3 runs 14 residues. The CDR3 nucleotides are TGTGCCAGCAGTCCGGGACAGGGCTTCTACGAGCAGTACTTC. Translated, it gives CASSPGQGFYEQYF.

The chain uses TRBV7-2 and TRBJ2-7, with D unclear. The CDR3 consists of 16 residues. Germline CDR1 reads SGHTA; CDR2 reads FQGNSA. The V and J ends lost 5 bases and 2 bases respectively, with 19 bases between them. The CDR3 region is CASSVVLDVSAYEQYF. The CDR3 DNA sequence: TGTGCCAGCAGCGTCGTCCTAGACGTGTCGGCCTACGAGCAGTACTTC.

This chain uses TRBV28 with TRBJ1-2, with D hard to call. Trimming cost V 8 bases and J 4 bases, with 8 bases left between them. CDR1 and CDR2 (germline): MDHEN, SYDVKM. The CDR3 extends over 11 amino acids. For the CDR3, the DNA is TGTGCCAGCGGGGTAGGCTATGGCTACACCTTC. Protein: CASGVGYGYTF.

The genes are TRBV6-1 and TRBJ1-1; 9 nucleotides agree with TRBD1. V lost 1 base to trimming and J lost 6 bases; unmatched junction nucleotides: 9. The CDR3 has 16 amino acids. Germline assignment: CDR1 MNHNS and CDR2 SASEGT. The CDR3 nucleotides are TGTGCCAGCAGTGAAGTGGGGACAGGGCTTGAGGCTGAAGCTTTCTTT. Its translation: CASSEVGTGLEAEAFF.

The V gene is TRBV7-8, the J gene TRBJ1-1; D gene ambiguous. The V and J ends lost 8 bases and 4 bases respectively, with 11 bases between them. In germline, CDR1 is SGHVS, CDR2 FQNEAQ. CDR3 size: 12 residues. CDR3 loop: CASGQASTEAFF. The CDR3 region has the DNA TGTGCCAGCGGGCAGGCGAGCACTGAAGCTTTCTTT.

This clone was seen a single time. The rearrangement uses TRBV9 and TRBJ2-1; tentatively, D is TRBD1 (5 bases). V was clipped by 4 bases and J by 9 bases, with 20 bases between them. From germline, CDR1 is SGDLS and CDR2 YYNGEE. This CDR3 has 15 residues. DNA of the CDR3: TGTGCCAGCAGCACCGCCCCCGGACAAACCAGTGAGCAGTTCTTC. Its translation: CASSTAPGQTSEQFF.

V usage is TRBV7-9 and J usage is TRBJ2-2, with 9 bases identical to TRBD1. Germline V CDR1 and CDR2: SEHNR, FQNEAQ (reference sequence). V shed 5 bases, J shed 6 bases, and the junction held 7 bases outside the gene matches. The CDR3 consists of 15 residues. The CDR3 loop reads CASSVGDRVSGELFF. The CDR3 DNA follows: TGTGCCAGCAGCGTCGGGGACAGGGTTTCCGGGGAGCTGTTTTTT.

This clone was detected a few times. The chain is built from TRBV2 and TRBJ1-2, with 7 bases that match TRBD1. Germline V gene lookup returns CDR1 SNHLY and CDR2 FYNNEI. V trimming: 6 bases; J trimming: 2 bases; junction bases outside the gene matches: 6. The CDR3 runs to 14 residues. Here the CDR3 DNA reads TGTGCCAGCAGCGCAATGACAGGGAACTATGGCTACACCTTC. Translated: CASSAMTGNYGYTF.

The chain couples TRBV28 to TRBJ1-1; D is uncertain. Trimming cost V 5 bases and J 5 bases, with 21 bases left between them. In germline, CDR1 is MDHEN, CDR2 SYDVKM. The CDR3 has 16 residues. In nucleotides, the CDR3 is TGTGCCAGCAGTCCGCAAGCCGGTAGGCGAAGTACTGAAGCTTTCTTT. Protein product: CASSPQAGRRSTEAFF.

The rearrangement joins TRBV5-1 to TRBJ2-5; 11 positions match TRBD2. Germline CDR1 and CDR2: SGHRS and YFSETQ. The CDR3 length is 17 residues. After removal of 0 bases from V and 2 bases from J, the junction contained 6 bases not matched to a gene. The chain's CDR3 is CASSLGLAGGAQETQYF. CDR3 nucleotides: TGCGCCAGCAGCTTGGGGTTAGCGGGGGGGGCTCAAGAGACCCAGTACTTC.

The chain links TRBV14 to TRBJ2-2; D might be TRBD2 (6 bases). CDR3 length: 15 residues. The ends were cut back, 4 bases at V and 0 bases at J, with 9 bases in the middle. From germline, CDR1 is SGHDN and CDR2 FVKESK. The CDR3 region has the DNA TGTGCCAGCAGCCCCGGGACTTCGAACACCGGGGAGCTGTTTTTT. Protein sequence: CASSPGTSNTGELFF. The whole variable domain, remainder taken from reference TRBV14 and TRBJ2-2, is EAGVTQFPSHSVIEKGQTVTLRCDPISGHDNLYWYRRVMGKEIKFLLHFVKESKQDESGMPNNRFLAERTGGTYSTLKVQPAELEDSGVYFCASSPGTSNTGELFFGEGSRLTVL.

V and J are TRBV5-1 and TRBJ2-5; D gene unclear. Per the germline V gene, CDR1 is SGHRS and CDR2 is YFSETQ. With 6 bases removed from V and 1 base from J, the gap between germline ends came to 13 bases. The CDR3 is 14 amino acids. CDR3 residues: CASNVMGSQETQYF. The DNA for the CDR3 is TGCGCCAGCAATGTAATGGGCAGCCAAGAGACCCAGTACTTC.

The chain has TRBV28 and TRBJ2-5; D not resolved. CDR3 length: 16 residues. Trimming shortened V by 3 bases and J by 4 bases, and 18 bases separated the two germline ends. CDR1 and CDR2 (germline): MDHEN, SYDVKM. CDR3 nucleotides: TGTGCCAGCAGTTTCGGCCTTCGGTCCCCAGGAGAGACCCAGTACTTC. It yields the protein CASSFGLRSPGETQYF.

CDR3 in amino acids: CASSLPTGGEETQYF. The CDR3 coding sequence is TGTGCCAGCAGTTTACCGACAGGGGGCGAAGAGACCCAGTACTTC. This chain uses TRBV28 with TRBJ2-5, with 10 bases identical to TRBD1. Germline trimming cut 2 bases from V and 3 bases from J; bases unmatched to any gene: 3. Germline CDR1 is MDHEN and CDR2 is SYDVKM. The CDR3 is made up of 15 amino acids.

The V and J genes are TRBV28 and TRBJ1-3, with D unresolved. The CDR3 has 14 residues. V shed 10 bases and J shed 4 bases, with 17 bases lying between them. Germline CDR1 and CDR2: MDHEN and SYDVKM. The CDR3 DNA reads TGTGCCACCGCCACACCGGAGTTCGGAAACACCATATATTTT. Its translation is CATATPEFGNTIYF.

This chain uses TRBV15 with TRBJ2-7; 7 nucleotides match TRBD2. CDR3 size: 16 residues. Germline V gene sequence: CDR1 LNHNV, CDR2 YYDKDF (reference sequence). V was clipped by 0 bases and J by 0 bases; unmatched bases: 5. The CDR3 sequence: CATSREGGDGSYEQYV. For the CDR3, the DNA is TGTGCCACCAGCAGAGAGGGGGGGGACGGCTCCTACGAGCAGTACGTC.

The CDR3 nucleotides are TGTGCCAGCAGTTGGACAGGGGGTCTCAATGAGCAGTTCTTC. Protein product: CASSWTGGLNEQFF. The chain employs TRBV6-4 and TRBJ2-1, with 10 bases matching TRBD1. The CDR3 is 14 residues long. With V trimmed by 5 bases and J by 6 bases, 4 bases remained unmatched. In germline, CDR1 is MRHNA, CDR2 SNTAGT.